This is a list of T cell receptor beta chains from one sample in a study of cytomegalovirus exposure and HLA in healthy donors. Some clones are missing from TCRdb's copy, which holds only in-frame ones; the method was immunoSEQ multiplex PCR. This sample yields 150,000 to 200,000 clones, of which 96% are seen a single time; roughly 1% belongs to the top ten. The sample was PBMCs. The receptors come from a woman between 18 and 30 years old in good health and CMV-seronegative. The CDR3 runs from the conserved cysteine through the conserved F or W. Fields, in order: J gene, V gene, CDR3 protein.

j_gene: TRBJ1-2; v_gene: TRBV5-6; CDR3aa: CASTRGANYGYTF
j_gene: TRBJ1-1; v_gene: TRBV6-6; CDR3aa: CASIRGGNTEAFF
j_gene: TRBJ2-1; v_gene: TRBV4-2; CDR3aa: CASSRGLAGGPDNEQFF
j_gene: TRBJ2-3; v_gene: TRBV2; CDR3aa: CASRDAIGRSTDTQYF
j_gene: TRBJ2-3; v_gene: TRBV5-4; CDR3aa: CASSLFAGGRTDTQYF
j_gene: TRBJ1-3; v_gene: TRBV7-2; CDR3aa: CASSSQGSSGNTIYF
j_gene: TRBJ2-3; v_gene: TRBV6-4; CDR3aa: CASRAEFTDTQYF
j_gene: TRBJ2-1; v_gene: TRBV5-1; CDR3aa: CASSLQGGSYNEQFF
j_gene: TRBJ2-7; v_gene: TRBV18; CDR3aa: CASSPLGQGPSYEQYF
j_gene: TRBJ1-1; v_gene: TRBV7-7; CDR3aa: CASSLLVQGFPRMNTEAFF
j_gene: TRBJ2-5; v_gene: TRBV7-2; CDR3aa: CASSSRQGRRETQYF
j_gene: TRBJ1-2; v_gene: TRBV7-2; CDR3aa: CASSLQNYGYTF
j_gene: TRBJ1-1; v_gene: TRBV27; CDR3aa: CASRPGQGKYTEAFF
j_gene: TRBJ2-1; v_gene: TRBV7-9; CDR3aa: CASSSNTGFASEQFF
j_gene: TRBJ2-5; v_gene: TRBV13; CDR3aa: CASSSRGPTQQETQYF
j_gene: TRBJ2-7; v_gene: TRBV7-3; CDR3aa: CASSLDRFSYEQYF
j_gene: TRBJ2-7; v_gene: TRBV4-3; CDR3aa: CASSQDWTATYEQYF
j_gene: TRBJ1-2; v_gene: TRBV18; CDR3aa: CASSPSGVERNHGYTF
j_gene: TRBJ1-1; v_gene: TRBV6-6; CDR3aa: CASSQTGANTEAFF
j_gene: TRBJ2-7; v_gene: TRBV7-2; CDR3aa: CASSLGRGAEGEQYF
j_gene: TRBJ2-3; v_gene: TRBV5-1; CDR3aa: CASSSRWDFSTDTQYF
j_gene: TRBJ2-5; v_gene: TRBV4-2; CDR3aa: CASSLSSQGLQETQYF
j_gene: TRBJ1-5; v_gene: TRBV18; CDR3aa: CASSLGTGDQPQHF
j_gene: TRBJ1-1; v_gene: TRBV27; CDR3aa: CASSLSGWGHTEAFF
j_gene: TRBJ2-1; v_gene: TRBV4-2; CDR3aa: CASSQGGAGERLGNEQFF
j_gene: TRBJ2-3; v_gene: TRBV7-3; CDR3aa: CASSLGGVAGDTQYF
j_gene: TRBJ2-3; v_gene: TRBV6-5; CDR3aa: CASSYNSDTDTQYF
j_gene: TRBJ1-3; v_gene: TRBV7-2; CDR3aa: CASAADRTGNTIYF
j_gene: TRBJ2-1; v_gene: TRBV9; CDR3aa: CASSVEIRGSEQFF
j_gene: TRBJ2-5; v_gene: TRBV27; CDR3aa: CASMRYANEETQYF
j_gene: TRBJ2-1; v_gene: TRBV4-3; CDR3aa: CASSQDLAGGNEQFF
j_gene: TRBJ2-1; v_gene: TRBV7-6; CDR3aa: CASSETGTYNEQFF
j_gene: TRBJ2-5; v_gene: TRBV5-6; CDR3aa: CASRKTAQRTTQETQYF
j_gene: TRBJ1-6; v_gene: TRBV7-2; CDR3aa: CASSFRVGPLHF
j_gene: TRBJ2-2; v_gene: TRBV6-5; CDR3aa: CASSYPTGQVTGELFF
j_gene: TRBJ1-5; v_gene: TRBV7-6; CDR3aa: CASSPIGGAYQPQHF
j_gene: TRBJ1-1; v_gene: TRBV5-1; CDR3aa: CASSKKSGTGDTEAFF
j_gene: TRBJ2-6; v_gene: TRBV2; CDR3aa: CASGGQAGANVLTF
j_gene: TRBJ2-5; v_gene: TRBV2; CDR3aa: CASRTTSGTLGETQYF
j_gene: TRBJ2-3; v_gene: TRBV5-8; CDR3aa: CASSYRGQGATDTQYF
j_gene: TRBJ1-1; v_gene: TRBV7-2; CDR3aa: CASSLRPAGRNTEAFF
j_gene: TRBJ1-5; v_gene: TRBV2; CDR3aa: CASSGVRDNQPQHF
j_gene: TRBJ1-2; v_gene: TRBV6-5; CDR3aa: CASGDTYNYGYTF
j_gene: TRBJ2-7; v_gene: TRBV6-5; CDR3aa: CASSYSTGGLDEQYF
j_gene: TRBJ2-2; v_gene: TRBV19; CDR3aa: CASRNDRGVGELFF
j_gene: TRBJ2-5; v_gene: TRBV6-5; CDR3aa: CASKGRDRGQETQYF
j_gene: TRBJ2-3; v_gene: TRBV25-1; CDR3aa: CASSSPQGPRGPGTQYF
j_gene: TRBJ2-7; v_gene: TRBV29-1; CDR3aa: CSVQGGSEQYF
j_gene: TRBJ2-3; v_gene: TRBV9; CDR3aa: CASSPGLAGGQDTQYF
j_gene: TRBJ2-2; v_gene: TRBV27; CDR3aa: CASTNMAGGGNTGELFF
j_gene: TRBJ2-5; v_gene: TRBV2; CDR3aa: CASSAGGREETQYF
j_gene: TRBJ2-3; v_gene: TRBV30; CDR3aa: CAWSEWTDTDTQYF
j_gene: TRBJ1-3; v_gene: TRBV6-6; CDR3aa: CASSRTGATGNTIYF
j_gene: -; v_gene: TRBV5-1; CDR3aa: CASSLGGQAYEQYF
j_gene: TRBJ1-1; v_gene: TRBV20-1; CDR3aa: CSVRGYREAFF
j_gene: TRBJ2-7; v_gene: TRBV13; CDR3aa: CASSPPRATGGYEQYF
j_gene: TRBJ2-2; v_gene: TRBV4-2; CDR3aa: CASSQDGGGNTGELFF
j_gene: TRBJ1-5; v_gene: TRBV6-1; CDR3aa: CASSGDSQGPPYF
j_gene: TRBJ2-7; v_gene: TRBV2; CDR3aa: CASSPSTGGLRGQYF
j_gene: TRBJ2-5; v_gene: TRBV7-6; CDR3aa: CASTIGGQGGETQYF